Below are 2 T cell receptor beta chains sequenced from a single sample in a study of PD-1 blockade in mismatch repair-deficient tumors. Clones were sequenced by immunoSEQ multiplex PCR, and TCRdb holds only the in-frame ones, with some missing. The repertoire holds some 100,000 clones, with 82% as singletons. The sequenced sample was peripheral blood, obtained 30 to 36 weeks after starting pembrolizumab. The receptors were gathered from an adult with mismatch repair-deficient cancer.

V gene TRBV19 combines with J gene TRBJ2-4; TRBD1 might be the D (5 bases). Germline V gene lookup returns CDR1 LNHDA and CDR2 SQIVND (reference sequence). The CDR3 is 15 residues long. V dropped 5 bases and J dropped 2 bases, with 13 bases sitting between them. The CDR3 protein is CASSSQGISKNIQYF. The CDR3 nucleotides are TGTGCCAGTAGTTCCCAGGGTATATCCAAAAACATTCAGTACTTC.

The CDR3 nucleotides read TGTGCCAGTAGTATCTCAAGCTATGGCTACACCTTC. Protein product: CASSISSYGYTF. This sequence joins TRBV19 and TRBJ1-2; the D is unclear. V lost 3 bases and J lost 4, with 6 bases in between. The CDR3 runs to 12 residues. The germline V gene has CDR1 LNHDA and CDR2 SQIVND (reference sequence).